This is a list of T cell receptor beta chains from one sample in a study of blood T cell repertoires in COVID-19. Here immunoSEQ multiplex PCR was the method, and the copy in TCRdb shows in-frame clones only, minus some. The sample carries about 69,000 clones, more than 70% recorded once. The sequenced material came from peripheral blood. The receptors shown here come from a human donor in a cohort sampled during active COVID-19. Both conserved end residues are part of each CDR3. A D gene is named only where the DNA matches it firmly. The size entry is marked missing in some rows and otherwise reads once, few, many or a size class.

TRBV30	NA	TRBJ1-1	once	CAWSRNTEAFF	TGTGCCTGGAGCAGGAACACTGAAGCTTTCTTT
TRBV5-1	TRBD2	TRBJ2-1	few	CASSMGTTTNEQFF	TGCGCCAGCAGCATGGGGACTACTACTAATGAGCAGTTCTTC
TRBV12-3/TRBV12-4	NA	TRBJ1-1	NA	CASTGWQHTEAFF	TGTGCCAGCACCGGGTGGCAGCACACTGAAGCTTTCTTT
TRBV24-1	NA	TRBJ1-2	NA	CATSDPGRNYGYTF	TGTGCCACCAGTGATCCAGGCAGAAACTATGGCTACACCTTC
TRBV3-1/TRBV3-2	TRBD1	TRBJ1-5	NA	CASSQRPGGTSNQPQHF	TGTGCCAGCAGCCAACGCCCAGGGGGCACGAGCAATCAGCCCCAGCATTTT
TRBV5-1	NA	TRBJ2-2	few	CASKRQANTGELFF	TGCGCCAGCAAAAGACAGGCGAACACCGGGGAGCTGTTTTTT
TRBV19	TRBD1	TRBJ1-1	NA	CASTDRGDSEAFF	TGTGCCAGTACAGACAGGGGGGACTCTGAAGCTTTCTTT
TRBV4-1	NA	TRBJ1-1	few	CASSQEGRGNEAFF	TGCGCCAGCAGCCAAGAGGGCAGGGGCAATGAAGCTTTCTTT
TRBV27	TRBD2	TRBJ2-7	NA	CASKRGLAGETYEQYF	TGTGCCAGCAAACGGGGACTAGCGGGAGAGACCTACGAGCAGTACTTC
TRBV19	NA	TRBJ1-5	few	CASNDSGYRNQPQHF	TGTGCCAGTAATGACAGCGGGTATCGGAATCAGCCCCAGCATTTT
TRBV5-4	TRBD1	TRBJ2-1	NA	CASSVGTGNFDEQFF	TGTGCCAGCAGCGTCGGGACAGGGAATTTCGATGAGCAGTTCTTC
TRBV7-9	TRBD2	TRBJ2-1	once	CASSPTGLAGGRLADEQFF	TGTGCCAGCAGCCCTACCGGACTAGCGGGAGGCCGACTCGCCGATGAGCAGTTCTTC
TRBV5-1	NA	TRBJ2-5	NA	CASSVSLSQETQYF	TGCGCCAGCAGCGTGAGCCTATCACAAGAGACCCAGTACTTC
TRBV21-1	NA	TRBJ2-3	NA	CASSEGGRRHTQYF	TGTGCCAGCAGCGAAGGCGGGAGGAGACATACGCAGTATTTT
TRBV3-1/TRBV3-2	TRBD1	TRBJ1-4	NA	CASSQGDRGVIEKLFF	TGTGCCAGCAGCCAAGGGGACAGGGGAGTCATTGAAAAACTGTTTTTT
TRBV28	NA	TRBJ2-5	many	CASREVGETQYF	TGTGCCAGCAGGGAGGTAGGAGAGACCCAGTACTTC
TRBV7-2	TRBD2	TRBJ2-7	NA	CASSLGQGGPGAAYEQYF	TGTGCCAGCAGCTTAGGCCAGGGAGGGCCTGGGGCGGCCTACGAGCAGTACTTC
TRBV7-7	TRBD2	TRBJ2-1	few	CASSSGPGTTAEQFF	TGTGCTAGCAGCTCTGGACCTGGGACTACGGCTGAGCAGTTCTTC
TRBV6-5	TRBD2	TRBJ2-3	NA	CASGGIAGGSDTQYF	TGTGCCAGCGGGGGAATAGCGGGAGGGTCAGATACGCAGTATTTT
TRBV27	TRBD1	TRBJ2-5	NA	CASSSQGARGETQYF	TGTGCCAGCAGTTCACAGGGGGCGAGGGGAGAGACCCAGTACTTC
TRBV4-2	NA	TRBJ1-2	few	CASSPILRDKRGYGYTF	TGTGCCAGCAGCCCTATTCTCCGGGACAAGAGGGGCTATGGCTACACCTTC
TRBV15	TRBD1	TRBJ2-5	NA	CATSRAQGEEETQYF	TGTGCCACCAGCAGAGCCCAGGGGGAAGAAGAGACCCAGTACTTC
TRBV5-1	NA	TRBJ1-2	few	CASSLGSGYTF	TGCGCCAGCAGCTTGGGTAGTGGCTACACCTTC
TRBV7-2	NA	TRBJ2-2	NA	CASSLAAGNTGELFF	TGTGCCAGCAGCTTAGCGGCGGGGAACACCGGGGAGCTGTTTTTT
TRBV12-3/TRBV12-4	NA	TRBJ2-2	NA	CASSRQPGELFF	TGTGCCAGCAGTAGACAGCCCGGGGAGCTGTTTTTT
TRBV7-2	TRBD1	TRBJ1-4	NA	CASSAQGVLNEKLFF	TGTGCCAGCAGCGCACAGGGGGTGTTAAATGAAAAACTGTTTTTT
TRBV2	NA	TRBJ1-6	once	CASSELVGNSPLHF	TGTGCCAGCAGTGAATTGGTCGGGAATTCACCCCTCCACTTT
TRBV11-2	NA	TRBJ2-7	NA	CASSLNLQGQQSEQYF	TGTGCCAGCAGCTTAAACCTACAGGGTCAGCAAAGCGAGCAGTACTTC
TRBV6-5	TRBD1	TRBJ1-2	NA	CASSYSGTALYYGYTF	TGTGCCAGCAGTTACTCCGGGACAGCACTTTACTATGGCTACACCTTC
TRBV6-6	TRBD2	TRBJ2-3	NA	CASSPGLAGTDTQYF	TGTGCCAGCAGCCCCGGGCTAGCGGGGACAGATACGCAGTATTTT
TRBV9	NA	TRBJ2-7	NA	CASSVTYGTNEQYF	TGTGCCAGCAGCGTTACCTACGGGACAAACGAGCAGTACTTC
TRBV27	TRBD1	TRBJ2-6	NA	CASSPDRGKNSGANVLTF	TGTGCCAGCAGTCCGGACAGGGGAAAAAACTCTGGGGCCAACGTCCTGACTTTC
TRBV9	TRBD1	TRBJ2-1	NA	CASSSTGGTGGYNEQFF	TGTGCCAGCAGCTCTACAGGAGGGACAGGGGGCTACAATGAGCAGTTCTTC
TRBV6-5	TRBD2	TRBJ2-3	NA	CASSTGGVTDTQYF	TGTGCCAGCAGTACCGGGGGGGTCACAGATACGCAGTATTTT
TRBV5-4	TRBD1	TRBJ2-5	NA	CASSPWTGGSGTQYF	TGTGCCAGCAGCCCCTGGACAGGGGGGTCAGGGACCCAGTACTTC
TRBV5-4	TRBD1	TRBJ2-7	NA	CASSHRDRGKYEQYF	TGTGCCAGCAGCCACCGGGACAGGGGGAAATACGAGCAGTACTTC
TRBV28	NA	TRBJ2-1	once	CASSSQNEQFF	TGTGCCAGCAGTTCTCAGAATGAGCAGTTCTTC
TRBV7-2	NA	TRBJ1-1	NA	CASSLAGLNTEAFF	TGTGCCAGCAGCTTAGCGGGCCTCAACACTGAAGCTTTCTTT
TRBV6-5	TRBD2	TRBJ2-1	NA	CASSSAGGPYNEQFF	TGTGCCAGCAGTTCCGCGGGAGGTCCCTACAATGAGCAGTTCTTC
TRBV18	NA	TRBJ2-3	NA	CASRGAEGTDTQYF	TGTGCCAGCCGTGGAGCCGAGGGCACAGATACGCAGTATTTT
TRBV9	TRBD1	TRBJ2-6	NA	CASSTRTGGANVLTF	TGTGCCAGCAGCACTCGGACAGGGGGGGCCAACGTCCTGACTTTC
TRBV6-5	TRBD1	TRBJ1-1	NA	CASRYTGDTEAFF	TGTGCCAGCAGATACACAGGGGACACTGAAGCTTTCTTT
TRBV15	NA	TRBJ2-3	few	CATSRGGDSRTDTQYF	TGTGCCACCAGCAGAGGGGGGGACAGTCGCACAGATACGCAGTATTTT
TRBV7-9	NA	TRBJ1-4	NA	CASSYLVQGPGEKLFF	TGTGCCAGCAGCTATCTCGTCCAGGGTCCGGGTGAAAAACTGTTTTTT
TRBV28	NA	TRBJ2-1	NA	CASSLSVKRPSYNEQFF	TGTGCCAGCAGTTTATCAGTTAAGCGGCCCTCCTACAATGAGCAGTTCTTC
TRBV14	TRBD1	TRBJ1-6	NA	CASSPDRAGSSPLHF	TGTGCCAGCAGCCCGGACAGGGCCGGAAGTTCACCCCTCCACTTT
TRBV5-1	TRBD2	TRBJ2-1	NA	CASSLGTSGSIEQFF	TGCGCCAGCAGCTTAGGGACTAGCGGGAGTATTGAGCAGTTCTTC
TRBV28	NA	TRBJ2-2	few	CASSSSGQLTGELFF	TGTGCCAGCAGTTCCTCGGGACAACTCACCGGGGAGCTGTTTTTT
TRBV5-1	TRBD2	TRBJ2-1	few	CASSLVSGEHYNEQFF	TGCGCCAGCAGCTTGGTTAGCGGGGAACACTACAATGAGCAGTTCTTC
TRBV19	TRBD2	TRBJ2-7	NA	CASSPLGGLAMGEQYF	TGTGCCAGTAGCCCTCTCGGGGGACTAGCAATGGGCGAGCAGTACTTC
TRBV6-5	TRBD1	TRBJ2-2	NA	CASNDRERTGELFF	TGTGCCAGCAACGACAGGGAGAGGACCGGGGAGCTGTTTTTT
TRBV3-1/TRBV3-2	TRBD1	TRBJ1-2	NA	CASRTTDRVGYGYTF	TGTGCCAGCAGGACCACAGACAGGGTCGGCTATGGCTACACCTTC
TRBV30	TRBD2	TRBJ2-7	NA	CAWSAGGSYEQYF	TGTGCCTGGAGCGCCGGGGGGTCCTACGAGCAGTACTTC